This TCR beta chain was profiled in a study of blood T cells in healthy people across ages. Donors were healthy Caucasian individuals from Russia aged roughly 6 to 90. Researchers report isolating at least 7 million PBMCs per sample. CDR1 and CDR2 (germline): SGDLS, YYNGEE. The V and J ends lost 3 bases and 2 bases respectively, with 15 bases between them. The CDR3 spans 15 residues. This clonotype was observed many times. Its target is not known. Then a second PCR, running roughly 6 to 12 cycles, was carried out with a sample-barcoded 5' primer and a J-beta primer mix. Each TCR beta cDNA got a 12-nucleotide random molecular identifier. TCRdb recomputed calls from the 5' RACE reads with MiXCR, one row per CDR3 protein. The sample has about 640,000 distinct CDR3 sequences, about 30% seen once; the top ten hold approximately 14%. Regarding the study as a whole: The study found more naive CD4+ cells and higher diversity in long-lived than aged donors.

This TCR was sampled from a woman older than 75 in good health. The V call is TRBV9, the J call TRBJ2-7; D is undetermined. Sequencing input: blood. CDR3: CASSAAPDTTYEQYF. CDR3 bases: TGTGCCAGCAGCGCGGCCCCAGACACAACCTACGAGCAGTACTTC.